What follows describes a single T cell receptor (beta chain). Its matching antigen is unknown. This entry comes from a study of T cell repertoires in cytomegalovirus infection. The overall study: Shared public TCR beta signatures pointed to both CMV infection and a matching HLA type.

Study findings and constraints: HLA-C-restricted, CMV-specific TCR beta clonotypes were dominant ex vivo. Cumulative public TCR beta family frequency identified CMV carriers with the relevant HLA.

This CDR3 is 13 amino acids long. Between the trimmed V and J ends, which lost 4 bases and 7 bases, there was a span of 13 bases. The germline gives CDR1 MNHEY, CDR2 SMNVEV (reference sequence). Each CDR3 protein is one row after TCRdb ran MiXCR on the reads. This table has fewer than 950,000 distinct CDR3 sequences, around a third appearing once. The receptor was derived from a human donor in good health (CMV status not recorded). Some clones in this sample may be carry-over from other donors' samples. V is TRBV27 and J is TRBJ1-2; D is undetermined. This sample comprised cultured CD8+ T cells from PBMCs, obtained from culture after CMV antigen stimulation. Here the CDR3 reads CASSSLGPGGYTF. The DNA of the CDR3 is TGTGCCAGCAGTTCCCTCGGGCCGGGTGGCTACACCTTC.